A single sample gave rise to the 26 T cell receptor beta chains below, sequenced in a study of T cells in Graves' hyperthyroidism and ophthalmopathy. The source material, RNA transcripts, was used to amplify TCR beta CDR3 regions. Using the HTBI primer set, a first-round RT-PCR was run on the TCR CDR3. One entry per CDR3 protein, called by TCRdb with MiXCR from the multiplex PCR reads. The sample consists of 490,000 or so distinct CDR3 sequences, 22% of them appearing once. Sequencing was carried out using blood. Source of these receptors: a woman aged 70-85 years with Graves' ophthalmopathy.

At least ten counts were recorded for this clonotype. The rearrangement joins TRBV12-3 or TRBV12-4 to TRBJ2-1; D unclear. CDR3 length: 13 residues. The ends were cut back, 7 bases at V and 8 bases at J, with 15 bases in the middle. The CDR3 DNA is TGTGCCAGCATCTCCCCCTTAGGGTATGAGCAGTTCTTC. This encodes CASISPLGYEQFF.

The chain carries TRBV30 and TRBJ1-1, with D unresolved. Germline CDR1 and CDR2: GTSNPN and SVGIG (reference sequence). The CDR3 covers 12 residues. V was clipped by 0 bases and J by 5 bases, with 7 bases between them. The DNA of the CDR3 is TGTGCCTGGAGTGTACTTGGGACTGAAGCTTTCTTT. It encodes CAWSVLGTEAFF.

This clonotype was observed a few times. J is TRBJ1-1 and V is TRBV7-9, with a possible D match to TRBD1 (5 bases). V was clipped by 2 bases and J by 5 bases, with 15 bases between them. Germline V CDR1 and CDR2: SEHNR, FQNEAQ (reference sequence). The CDR3 is made up of 15 amino acids. CDR3 nucleotides: TGTGCCAGCAGCTTATTGGGGGATGGGAATACTGAAGCTTTCTTT. This translates into CASSLLGDGNTEAFF.

This clonotype was counted only a few times. V and J are TRBV6-1 and TRBJ1-2; no reliable D call. Trimming removed 3 bases at V and 4 bases at J, with 6 bases between. CDR1 is MNHNS, CDR2 SASEGT, per germline. This CDR3 has 12 residues. The CDR3 loop is CASSDPGYGYTF. For the CDR3, the DNA is TGTGCCAGCAGTGACCCAGGCTATGGCTACACCTTC.

This clonotype occurred a few times. V gene TRBV6-2 or TRBV6-3 combines with J gene TRBJ2-5; D is unresolved. Germline-derived CDR1 and CDR2 are MNHEY and SVGEGT. This CDR3 has 12 residues. With 8 bases removed from V and 7 bases from J, the gap between germline ends came to 14 bases. CDR3 bases: TGTGCCAGCCGTATCGGCCCGGGGACCCAGTACTTC. Translated: CASRIGPGTQYF.

This clonotype is a singleton in its sample. This may be a read error: a much more frequent sequence differs by one nucleotide. The chain links TRBV12-5 to TRBJ2-1, with 11 bases matching TRBD2. This CDR3 spans 14 amino acids. The germline CDR1 and CDR2 sequences are LGHNT and FRNRAP. CDR3: CVSGTSGSYNEQFF. Written as DNA, the CDR3 is TGTGTTAGTGGTACTAGCGGGAGCTACAATGAGCAGTTCTTC. The full variable domain, rest sourced from reference TRBV12-5 and TRBJ2-1, is DARVTQTPRHKVTEMGQEVTMRCQPILGHNTVFWYRQTMMQGLELLAYFRNRAPLDDSGMPKDRFSAEMPDATLATLKIQPSEPRDSAVYFCVSGTSGSYNEQFFGPGTRLTVL.

The chain links TRBV7-2 to TRBJ2-7; the match to TRBD2 covers 10 bases. Germline CDR1 SGHTA, CDR2 FQGNSA. The CDR3 is 16 amino acids. V gave up 5 bases and J gave up 7 bases; unmatched junction bases: 14. CDR3 in amino acids: CASSPVPSGGVGEQYF. The CDR3, as DNA: TGTGCCAGCAGCCCGGTTCCTAGCGGGGGCGTGGGAGAGCAGTACTTC.

Ten or more counts support this clonotype. The chain combines TRBV7-2 with TRBJ1-2, with 12 positions matching TRBD1. The germline V gene encodes CDR1 SGHTA and CDR2 FQGNSA. The CDR3 has 14 residues. Trimming took 5 bases from V and 6 from J; bases not matched to a gene: 4. The CDR3 reads CASSRDRGLDGYTF. CDR3 in DNA: TGTGCCAGCAGCCGGGACAGGGGGCTTGATGGCTACACCTTC. The full variable domain, completed using reference TRBV7-2 and TRBJ1-2, is GAGVSQSPSNKVTEKGKDVELRCDPISGHTALYWYRQSLGQGLEFLIYFQGNSAPDKSGLPSDRFSAERTGGSVSTLTIQRTQQEDSAVYLCASSRDRGLDGYTFGSGTRLTVV.

The V gene is TRBV28, the J gene TRBJ1-4; D is unclear. This CDR3 contains 12 residues. Germline V gene lookup returns CDR1 MDHEN and CDR2 SYDVKM. Trimming stripped 7 bases from V and 7 bases from J, with 10 bases between. The CDR3 spells CASTDWVEKLFF. The CDR3 DNA is TGTGCCAGCACCGATTGGGTTGAAAAACTGTTTTTT.

Comment on this clonotype: With a much larger clone just one base away, this may be a read error. Since the CDR3 does not end with the conserved phenylalanine or tryptophan, this likely comes from a read error. V gene TRBV12-3 or TRBV12-4 combines with J gene TRBJ1-2; D call uncertain. The CDR3 length is 15 residues. V dropped 1 base and J dropped 4 bases, with 13 bases sitting between them. The CDR3 here is CASSLGRPTTYGYTL. CDR3 sequence (DNA): TGTGCCAGCAGTTTAGGGCGGCCTACTACCTATGGCTACACCCTC.

There are many counts of this clonotype. This may come from a read error, since a much larger clone is one base off. This chain joins TRBV7-3 and TRBJ1-1, with D unresolved. The V end lost 0 bases, the J end lost 1 base, and 3 bases lay between the germline ends. The germline gives CDR1 SGHTA, CDR2 FQGTGA. The CDR3 totals 13 residues. The DNA of the CDR3 is TGTGCCAGCAGCTTAACCCGGAACACTGAAGCTTTCTTT. Its translation: CASSLTRNTEAFF.

The V gene is TRBV4-1, the J gene TRBJ1-5, with D possibly being TRBD1 (5 bases). The CDR3 contains 14 residues. Trimming took 4 bases from V and 4 from J, leaving 11 bases between them. Per germline, CDR1 MGHRA and CDR2 YSYEKL. In nucleotides, the CDR3 is TGCGCCAGCAGCCCCGCGACAGAGAATCAGCCCCAGCATTTT. It encodes CASSPATENQPQHF.

The sample holds a few counts of this clonotype. The rearrangement joins TRBV4-1 to TRBJ1-2; a weak D match, TRBD1 (6 bases). Germline lookup yields CDR1 MGHRA and CDR2 YSYEKL. This CDR3 has 16 residues. Trimming removed 2 bases at V and 3 bases at J, with 16 bases between. DNA for the CDR3: TGCGCCAGCAGCCAAATTGTTCGGGGGGCGGACTATGGCTACACCTTC. This translates into CASSQIVRGADYGYTF.

The chain couples TRBV7-9 to TRBJ1-1, with D possibly TRBD1 on 5 matching bases. The CDR3 is 14 amino acids. Looked up from germline, CDR1 is SEHNR and CDR2 is FQNEAQ (reference sequence). Trimming shortened V by 5 bases and J by 0 bases, and 10 bases separated the two germline ends. Written as DNA, the CDR3 is TGTGCCAGCAGCCTACAGGATATGAACACTGAAGCTTTCTTT. Translation gives CASSLQDMNTEAFF.

This clonotype was counted a single time. This rearrangement joins TRBV9 to TRBJ2-5, with TRBD2 matching over 9 bases. The junction had 3 bases not matched to a gene; V was cut back by 2 bases and J by 4 bases. CDR3 length: 14 residues. From germline, CDR1 is SGDLS and CDR2 YYNGEE. The CDR3 DNA sequence: TGTGCCAGCAGCGTTACAGCGGGAGGAGAGACCCAGTACTTC. Translation gives CASSVTAGGETQYF.

J is TRBJ1-2 and V is TRBV6-1; D gene uncertain. The ends were cut back, 10 bases at V and 3 bases at J, with 12 bases in the middle. CDR1 is MNHNS and CDR2 is SASEGT in the germline V gene. There are 12 residues in the CDR3. Written as DNA, the CDR3 is TGTGCCATTCGATGGGGTGACTATGGCTACACCTTC. Translation: CAIRWGDYGYTF.

There are a few counts of this clonotype. This chain links TRBV20-1 with TRBJ1-2; 7 bases agree with TRBD1. J gave up 2 bases and V 1 base, and 4 bases lay outside the gene matches. Germline values: CDR1 DFQATT, CDR2 SNEGSKA (reference sequence). The CDR3 runs 14 residues. CDR3 sequence reads: CSARAQGQNYGYTF. The DNA of the CDR3 is TGCAGTGCTAGAGCCCAGGGACAGAACTATGGCTACACCTTC.

V is TRBV19 and J is TRBJ1-6, with TRBD1 matching over 9 bases. In germline, CDR1 is LNHDA, CDR2 SQIVND (reference sequence). The ends lost 3 bases at V and 6 bases at J; junction bases unmatched: 3. This CDR3 has 15 residues. CDR3 bases: TGTGCCAGTAGTATCGGGACAGGGCGTAATTCACCCCTCCACTTT. This gives the protein CASSIGTGRNSPLHF.

In regard to this clonotype: A much larger clone lies a single base off, so this may be a read error. V and J are TRBV12-3 or TRBV12-4 and TRBJ1-1, with 8 bases matching TRBD1. This CDR3 comprises 15 residues. Unmatched junction bases numbered 8, after V lost 7 bases and J lost 1 base. CDR3 DNA sequence: TGTGCCAGCATGATGAACAGGGGGGCGAACACTGAAGCTTTCTTT. Translating it yields CASMMNRGANTEAFF.

This clonotype was counted between two and nine times. The chain carries TRBV19 and TRBJ2-1; 11 bases are a match to TRBD2. Germline V gene sequence: CDR1 LNHDA, CDR2 SQIVND (reference sequence). With V trimmed by 3 bases and J by 7 bases, 8 bases remained unmatched. This CDR3 region has 16 residues. Here the CDR3 reads CASSMRLAGLGNEQFF. CDR3 sequence (DNA): TGTGCCAGTAGTATGCGACTAGCGGGATTGGGAAATGAGCAGTTCTTC.

This clonotype appeared a few times. The chain links TRBV3-1 to TRBJ1-5, with TRBD1 as a possible D gene (5 bases). V dropped 0 bases and J dropped 4 bases, with 19 bases sitting between them. The CDR3 spans 18 residues. Germline V gives CDR1 LGHDT, CDR2 YNNKEL (reference sequence). In DNA form, the CDR3 reads TGTGCCAGCAGCCAAGACCCCCAGGAGGGACGGGAAAATCAGCCCCAGCATTTT. Translated: CASSQDPQEGRENQPQHF.

This clonotype was observed many times. The V gene is TRBV2, the J gene TRBJ1-4; 7 positions match TRBD1. Per the germline V gene, CDR1 is SNHLY and CDR2 is FYNNEI. Unmatched junction bases numbered 5, after V lost 6 bases and J lost 4 bases. This CDR3 is 14 amino acids long. In DNA, the CDR3 is TGTGCCAGCAGACGCCGGGACAGTAATGAAAAACTGTTTTTT. Translated, it gives CASRRRDSNEKLFF.

This clonotype was observed once. The J gene is TRBJ2-7, the V gene TRBV6-1; the D gene is possibly TRBD1 (6 bases). The CDR3 consists of 14 residues. Germline CDR1 MNHNS, CDR2 SASEGT. The CDR3 protein is CASSDRPSSYEQYF. CDR3 in DNA: TGTGCGTCCTCCGACAGGCCCTCCTCCTACGAGCAGTACTTC.

The chain carries TRBV5-1 and TRBJ1-6; 8 positions agree with TRBD1. V shed 0 bases and J 10 bases; nucleotides not matched to a gene: 9. The CDR3 runs 16 residues. Germline values: CDR1 SGHRS, CDR2 YFSETQ. This CDR3 is CASSLESGGSESPLHF. The DNA of the CDR3 is TGCGCCAGCAGCTTGGAGTCAGGGGGCTCGGAATCACCCCTCCACTTT.

In its sample, this clonotype was seen many times. The gene calls are TRBV29-1 and TRBJ1-1; D unclear. The V gene's germline CDR1 is SQVTM and CDR2 ANQGSEA. Trimming removed 4 bases from V and 0 bases from J, with 12 bases in between. This CDR3 is 14 amino acids long. Written as DNA, the CDR3 is TGCAGCGTTGGCCAGAGGCAGCTGAACACTGAAGCTTTCTTT. The encoded protein is CSVGQRQLNTEAFF. Complete variable domain (other parts from reference TRBV29-1 and TRBJ1-1): SAVISQKPSRDICQRGTSLTIQCQVDSQVTMMFWYRQQPGQSLTLIATANQGSEATYESGFVIDKFPISRPNLTFSTLTVSNMSPEDSSIYLCSVGQRQLNTEAFFGQGTRLTVV.

This clonotype was detected a few times. V gene TRBV6-1 combines with J gene TRBJ2-2, with 14 bases matching TRBD2. J gave up 5 bases and V 10 bases, and 18 bases lay outside the gene matches. This CDR3 spans 19 amino acids. Germline assignment: CDR1 MNHNS and CDR2 SASEGT. CDR3 in amino acids: CATLYPGLAGAGGTGELFF. In nucleotides, the CDR3 is TGTGCCACCCTTTACCCGGGACTAGCGGGAGCTGGGGGGACCGGGGAGCTGTTTTTT.